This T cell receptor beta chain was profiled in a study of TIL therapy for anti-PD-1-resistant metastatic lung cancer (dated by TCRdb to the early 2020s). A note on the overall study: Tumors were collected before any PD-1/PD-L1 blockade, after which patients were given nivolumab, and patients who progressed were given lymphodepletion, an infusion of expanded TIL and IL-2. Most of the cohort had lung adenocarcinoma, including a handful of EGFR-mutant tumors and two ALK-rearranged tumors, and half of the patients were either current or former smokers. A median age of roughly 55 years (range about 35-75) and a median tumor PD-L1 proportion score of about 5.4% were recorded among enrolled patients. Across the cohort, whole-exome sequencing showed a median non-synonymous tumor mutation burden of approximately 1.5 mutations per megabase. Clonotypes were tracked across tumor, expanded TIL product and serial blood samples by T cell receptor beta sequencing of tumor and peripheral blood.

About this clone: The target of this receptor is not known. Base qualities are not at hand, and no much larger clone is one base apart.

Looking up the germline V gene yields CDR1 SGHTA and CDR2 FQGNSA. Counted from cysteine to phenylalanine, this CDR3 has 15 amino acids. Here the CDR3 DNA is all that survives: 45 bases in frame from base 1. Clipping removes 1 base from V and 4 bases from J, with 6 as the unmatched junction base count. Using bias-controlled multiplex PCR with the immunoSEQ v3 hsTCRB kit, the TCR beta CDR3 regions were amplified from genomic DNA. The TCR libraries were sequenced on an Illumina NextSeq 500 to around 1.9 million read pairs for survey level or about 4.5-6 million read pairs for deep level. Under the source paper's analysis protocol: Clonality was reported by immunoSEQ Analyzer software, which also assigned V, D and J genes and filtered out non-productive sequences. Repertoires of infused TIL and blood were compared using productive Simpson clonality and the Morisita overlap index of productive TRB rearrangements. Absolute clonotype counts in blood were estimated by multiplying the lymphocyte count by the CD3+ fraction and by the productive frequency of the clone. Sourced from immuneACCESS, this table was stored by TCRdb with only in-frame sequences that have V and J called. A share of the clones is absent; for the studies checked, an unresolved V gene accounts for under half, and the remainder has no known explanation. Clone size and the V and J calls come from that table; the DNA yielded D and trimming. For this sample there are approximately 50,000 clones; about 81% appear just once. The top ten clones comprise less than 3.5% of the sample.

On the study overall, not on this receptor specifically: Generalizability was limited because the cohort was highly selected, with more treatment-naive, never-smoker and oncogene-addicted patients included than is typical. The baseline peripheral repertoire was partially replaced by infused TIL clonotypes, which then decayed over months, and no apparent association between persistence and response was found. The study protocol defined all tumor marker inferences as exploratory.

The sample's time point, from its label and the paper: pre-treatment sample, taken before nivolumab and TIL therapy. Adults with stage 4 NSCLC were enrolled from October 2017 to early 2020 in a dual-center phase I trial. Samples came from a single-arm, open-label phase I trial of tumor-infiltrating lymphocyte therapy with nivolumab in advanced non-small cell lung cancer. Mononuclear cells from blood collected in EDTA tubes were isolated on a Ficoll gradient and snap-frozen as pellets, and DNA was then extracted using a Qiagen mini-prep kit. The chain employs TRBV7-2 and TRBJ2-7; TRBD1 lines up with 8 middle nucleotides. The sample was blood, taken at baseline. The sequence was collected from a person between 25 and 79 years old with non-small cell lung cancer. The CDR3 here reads CASSLGQGWIYEQYF. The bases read TGTGCCAGCAGCTTAGGACAGGGGTGGATATACGAGCAGTACTTC.